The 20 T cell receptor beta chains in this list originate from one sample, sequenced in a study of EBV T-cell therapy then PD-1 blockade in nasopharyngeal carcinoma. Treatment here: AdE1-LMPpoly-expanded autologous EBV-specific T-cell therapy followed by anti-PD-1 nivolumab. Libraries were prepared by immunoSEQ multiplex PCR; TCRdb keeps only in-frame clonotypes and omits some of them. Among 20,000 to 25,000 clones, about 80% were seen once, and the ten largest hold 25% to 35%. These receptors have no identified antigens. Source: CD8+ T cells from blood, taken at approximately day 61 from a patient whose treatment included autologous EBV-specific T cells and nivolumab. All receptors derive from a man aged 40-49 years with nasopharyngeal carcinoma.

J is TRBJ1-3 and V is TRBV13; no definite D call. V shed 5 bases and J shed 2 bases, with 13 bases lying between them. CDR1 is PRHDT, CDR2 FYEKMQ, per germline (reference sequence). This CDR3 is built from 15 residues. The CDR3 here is CASSLQELPGNTIYF. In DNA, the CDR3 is TGTGCCAGCAGCCTTCAAGAGCTCCCTGGAAACACCATATATTTT.

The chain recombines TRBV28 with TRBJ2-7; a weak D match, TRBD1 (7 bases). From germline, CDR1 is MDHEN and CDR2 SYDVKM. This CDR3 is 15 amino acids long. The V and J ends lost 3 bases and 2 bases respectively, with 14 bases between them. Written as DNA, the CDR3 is TGTGCCAGCAGTTTCCAGGGGGGCCCCCCCTACGAGCAGTACTTC. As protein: CASSFQGGPPYEQYF.

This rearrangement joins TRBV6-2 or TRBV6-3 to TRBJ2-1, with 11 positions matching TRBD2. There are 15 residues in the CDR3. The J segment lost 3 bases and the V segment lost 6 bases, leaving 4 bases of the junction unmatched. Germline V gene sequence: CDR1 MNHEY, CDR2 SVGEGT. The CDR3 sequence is CASSVAGGDYNEQFF. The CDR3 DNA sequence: TGTGCCAGCAGCGTAGCGGGGGGGGACTACAATGAGCAGTTCTTC.

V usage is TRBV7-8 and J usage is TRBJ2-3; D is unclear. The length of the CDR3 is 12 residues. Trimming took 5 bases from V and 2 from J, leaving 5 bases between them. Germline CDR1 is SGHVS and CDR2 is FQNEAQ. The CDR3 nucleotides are TGTGCCAGCAGCCCAAACACAGATACGCAGTATTTT. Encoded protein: CASSPNTDTQYF. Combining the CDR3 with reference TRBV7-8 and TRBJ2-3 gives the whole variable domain GAGVSQSPRYKVAKRGQDVALRCDPISGHVSLFWYQQALGQGPEFLTYFQNEAQLDKSGLPSDRFFAERPEGSVSTLKIQRTQQEDSAVYLCASSPNTDTQYFGPGTRLTVL.

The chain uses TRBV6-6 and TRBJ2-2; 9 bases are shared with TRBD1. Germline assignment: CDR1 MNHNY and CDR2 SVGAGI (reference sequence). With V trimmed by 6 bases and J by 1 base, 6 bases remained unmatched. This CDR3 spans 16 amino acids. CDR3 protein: CASSPQDRGNTGELFF. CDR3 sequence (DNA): TGTGCCAGCAGCCCTCAGGACAGGGGGAACACCGGGGAGCTGTTTTTT.

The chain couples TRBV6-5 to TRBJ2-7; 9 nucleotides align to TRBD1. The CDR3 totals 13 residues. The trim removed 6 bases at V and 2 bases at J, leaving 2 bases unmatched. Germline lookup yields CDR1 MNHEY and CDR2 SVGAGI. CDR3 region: CASRDRGPYEQYF. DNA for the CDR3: TGTGCCAGCAGGGACAGGGGTCCCTACGAGCAGTACTTC.

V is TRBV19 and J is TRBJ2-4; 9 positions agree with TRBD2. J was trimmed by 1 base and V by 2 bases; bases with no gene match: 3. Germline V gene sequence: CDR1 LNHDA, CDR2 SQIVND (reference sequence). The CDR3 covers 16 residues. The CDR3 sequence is CASSITLAGAKNIQYF. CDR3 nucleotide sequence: TGTGCCAGTAGTATAACCCTAGCGGGGGCCAAAAACATTCAGTACTTC. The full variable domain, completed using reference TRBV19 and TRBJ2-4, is DGGITQSPKYLFRKEGQNVTLSCEQNLNHDAMYWYRQDPGQGLRLIYYSQIVNDFQKGDIAEGYSVSREKKESFPLTVTSAQKNPTAFYLCASSITLAGAKNIQYFGAGTRLSVL.

The CDR3 DNA sequence: TGTGCCAGCGGGGCGCTCGGGGGGTACGAGCAGTACTTC. This encodes CASGALGGYEQYF. The rearrangement uses TRBV7-2 and TRBJ2-7; the match to TRBD2 covers 7 bases. V was pared by 8 bases and J by 4 bases, with 8 bases of the junction left unmatched. The CDR3 consists of 13 residues. Germline-derived CDR1 and CDR2 are SGHTA and FQGNSA.

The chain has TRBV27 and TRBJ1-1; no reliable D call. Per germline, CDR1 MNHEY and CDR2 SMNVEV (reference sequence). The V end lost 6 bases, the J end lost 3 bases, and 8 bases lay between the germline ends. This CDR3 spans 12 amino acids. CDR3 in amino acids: CASSLGDTEAFF. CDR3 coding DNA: TGTGCCAGCAGCCTCGGGGACACTGAAGCTTTCTTT.

CDR3 sequence reads: CASIRWTQRNYGYTF. CDR3 bases: TGTGCCAGCATACGGTGGACCCAACGTAACTATGGCTACACCTTC. The V call is TRBV2, the J call TRBJ1-2; the D is unclear. The CDR3 sequence is 15 residues long. Germline V gene sequence: CDR1 SNHLY, CDR2 FYNNEI. The V end was cut by 7 bases, the J end by 1 base, with 16 bases between.

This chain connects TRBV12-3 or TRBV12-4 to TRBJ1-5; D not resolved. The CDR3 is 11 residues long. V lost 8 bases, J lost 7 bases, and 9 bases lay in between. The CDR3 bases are TGTGCCAGCGGGTTGTACCAGCCCCAGCATTTT. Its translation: CASGLYQPQHF.

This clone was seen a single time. The CDR3 sequence: CASSWGQSYEQYF. The CDR3 DNA follows: TGTGCCAGCTCCTGGGGACAGTCCTACGAGCAGTACTTC. The rearrangement uses TRBV7-9 and TRBJ2-7; 7 bases fit TRBD1. The CDR3 length is 13 residues. The ends lost 8 bases at V and 1 base at J; junction bases unmatched: 5. The germline V gene encodes CDR1 SEHNR and CDR2 FQNEAQ (reference sequence).

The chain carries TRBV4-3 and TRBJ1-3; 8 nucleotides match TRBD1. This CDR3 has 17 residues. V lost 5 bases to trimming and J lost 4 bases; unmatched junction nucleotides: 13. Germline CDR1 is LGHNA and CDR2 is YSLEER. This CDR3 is CASSKSLGQGDGNTIYF. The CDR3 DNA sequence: TGCGCCAGCAGCAAAAGTCTTGGACAGGGAGACGGAAACACCATATATTTT.

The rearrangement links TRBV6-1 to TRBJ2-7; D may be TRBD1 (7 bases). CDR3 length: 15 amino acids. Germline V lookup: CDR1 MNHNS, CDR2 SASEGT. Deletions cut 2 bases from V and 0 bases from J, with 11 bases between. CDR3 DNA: TGTGCCAGCAGTGAATGGGGGGACAGCTCCTACGAGCAGTACTTC. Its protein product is CASSEWGDSSYEQYF.

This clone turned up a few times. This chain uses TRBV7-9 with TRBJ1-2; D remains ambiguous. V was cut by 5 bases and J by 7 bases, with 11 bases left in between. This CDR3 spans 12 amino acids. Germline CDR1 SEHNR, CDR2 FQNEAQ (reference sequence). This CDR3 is CASSPGVGGYTF. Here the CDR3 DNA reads TGTGCCAGCAGCCCCGGGGTAGGTGGCTACACCTTC. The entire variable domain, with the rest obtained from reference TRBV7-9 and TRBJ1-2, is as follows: DTGVSQNPRHKITKRGQNVTFRCDPISEHNRLYWYRQTLGQGPEFLTYFQNEAQLEKSRLLSDRFSAERPKGSFSTLEIQRTEQGDSAMYLCASSPGVGGYTFGSGTRLTVV.

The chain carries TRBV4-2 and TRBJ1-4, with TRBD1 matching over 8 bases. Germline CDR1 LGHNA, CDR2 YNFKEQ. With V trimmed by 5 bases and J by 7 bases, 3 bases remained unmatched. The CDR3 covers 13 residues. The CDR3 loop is CASSTTGAEKLFF. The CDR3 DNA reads TGTGCCAGCAGCACGACAGGGGCTGAAAAACTGTTTTTT.

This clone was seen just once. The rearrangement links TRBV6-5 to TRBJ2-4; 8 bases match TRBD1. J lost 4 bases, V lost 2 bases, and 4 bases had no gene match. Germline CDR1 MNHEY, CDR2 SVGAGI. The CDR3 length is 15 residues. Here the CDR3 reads CASSYVQGVKNIQYF. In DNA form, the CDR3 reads TGTGCCAGCAGTTACGTACAGGGGGTAAAAAACATTCAGTACTTC.

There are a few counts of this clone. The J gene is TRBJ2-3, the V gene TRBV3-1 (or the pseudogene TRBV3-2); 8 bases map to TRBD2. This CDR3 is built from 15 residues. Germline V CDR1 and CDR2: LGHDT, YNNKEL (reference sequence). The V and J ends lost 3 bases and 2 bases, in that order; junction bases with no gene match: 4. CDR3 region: CASSQGRGDTDTQYF. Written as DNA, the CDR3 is TGTGCCAGCAGCCAGGGGCGGGGGGACACAGATACGCAGTATTTT.

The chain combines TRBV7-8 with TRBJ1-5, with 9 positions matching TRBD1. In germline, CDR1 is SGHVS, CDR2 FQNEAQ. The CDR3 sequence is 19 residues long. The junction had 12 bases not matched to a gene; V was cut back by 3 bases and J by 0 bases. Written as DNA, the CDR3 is TGTGCCAGCAGCTTCGTGCCGGGACAGGGAATGGATAGCAATCAGCCCCAGCATTTT. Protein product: CASSFVPGQGMDSNQPQHF.

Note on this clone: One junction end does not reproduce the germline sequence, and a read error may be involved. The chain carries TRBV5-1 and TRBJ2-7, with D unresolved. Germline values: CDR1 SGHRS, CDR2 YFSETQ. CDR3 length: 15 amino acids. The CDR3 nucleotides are TGCGCCAGCAGCTTGGAGAAGGACGGTCCCTACGAGCGGTACTTC. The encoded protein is CASSLEKDGPYERYF.